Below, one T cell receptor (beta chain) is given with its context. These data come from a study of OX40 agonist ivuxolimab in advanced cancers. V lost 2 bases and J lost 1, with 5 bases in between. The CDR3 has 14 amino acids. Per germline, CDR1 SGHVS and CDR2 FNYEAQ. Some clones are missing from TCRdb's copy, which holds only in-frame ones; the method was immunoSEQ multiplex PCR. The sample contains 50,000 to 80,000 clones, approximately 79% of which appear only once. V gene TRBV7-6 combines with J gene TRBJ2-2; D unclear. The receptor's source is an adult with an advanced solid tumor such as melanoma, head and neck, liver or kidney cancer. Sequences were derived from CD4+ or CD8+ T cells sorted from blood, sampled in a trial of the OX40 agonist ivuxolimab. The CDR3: CASSLYENTGELFF. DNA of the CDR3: TGTGCCAGCAGCTTATATGAGAACACCGGGGAGCTGTTTTTT.